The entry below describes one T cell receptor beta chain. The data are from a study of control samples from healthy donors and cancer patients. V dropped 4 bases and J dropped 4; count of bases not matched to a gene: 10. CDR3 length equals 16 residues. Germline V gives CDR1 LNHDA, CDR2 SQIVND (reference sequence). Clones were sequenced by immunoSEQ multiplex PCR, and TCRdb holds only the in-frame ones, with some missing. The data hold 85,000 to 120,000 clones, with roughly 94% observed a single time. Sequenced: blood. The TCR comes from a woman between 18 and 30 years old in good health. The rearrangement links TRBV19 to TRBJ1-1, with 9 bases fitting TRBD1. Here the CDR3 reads CASSSGQGKKGTEAFF. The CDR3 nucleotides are TGTGCCAGTAGTAGTGGACAGGGGAAGAAGGGCACTGAAGCTTTCTTT. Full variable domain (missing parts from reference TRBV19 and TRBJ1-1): DGGITQSPKYLFRKEGQNVTLSCEQNLNHDAMYWYRQDPGQGLRLIYYSQIVNDFQKGDIAEGYSVSREKKESFPLTVTSAQKNPTAFYLCASSSGQGKKGTEAFFGQGTRLTVV.